Detailed here is one TCR beta chain. Antigen specificity is unknown. This record belongs to a study of response to subunit inactivated influenza vaccine. Per germline, CDR1 SGHRS and CDR2 YFSETQ. Trimming stripped 4 bases from V and 12 bases from J, with 17 bases between. The CDR3 runs 13 residues. Broader study findings: The authors suggested that every seasonal influenza vaccination recruits few new T cells.

Each CDR3 protein is one row after TCRdb ran MiXCR on the RT-PCR reads. The repertoire holds about 580,000 distinct CDR3 sequences, with about 15% as singletons. The chain combines TRBV5-1 with TRBJ2-1, with a possible D match to TRBD2 (5 bases). The sample was PBMCs from blood, taken 11 to 12 days after vaccination. The origin of this receptor is a man aged 45-65 years who received an inactivated influenza vaccine. The CDR3: CASSRPEVAGQFF. The CDR3 DNA reads TGCGCCAGCAGCCGCCCGGAGGTGGCTGGGCAGTTCTTC.